This is a list of T cell receptor beta chains from one sample in a study of blood T cell repertoires in COVID-19. Only in-frame clones appear in the TCRdb table, and some are missing; sequencing was by immunoSEQ multiplex PCR. The profile shows a few hundred thousand clones, roughly 88% of them singletons. The sample comprised peripheral blood. The receptors were sampled from a woman aged 30 to 39 with active or convalescent COVID-19. CDR3s include the opening cysteine and the closing phenylalanine or tryptophan. The D gene is left open where the match is weak. Not every row has a clone size; where given, it reads once, few, many or a size class.

TRBJ1-6 | TRBD1 | once | TRBV23-1 | TGCGCCAGCAGTCGCCGGGACAGCGGGTCACCCCTCCACTTT | CASSRRDSGSPLHF
TRBJ2-7 | NA | NA | TRBV7-2 | TGTGCCAGCAGCTTAGTATCCTACGAGCAGTACTTC | CASSLVSYEQYF
TRBJ1-1 | NA | NA | TRBV27 | TGTGCCAGCAGTTTTCGCGGACAGAACACTGAAGCTTTCTTT | CASSFRGQNTEAFF
TRBJ2-7 | NA | few | TRBV6-2/TRBV6-3 | TGTGCCAGCAGTTACTCGGAGGAGTACGAGCAGTACTTC | CASSYSEEYEQYF
TRBJ2-7 | TRBD1 | NA | TRBV5-4 | TGTGCCAGCAGCTTGGTAACCGGGACAGGGAGATACGAGCAGTACTTC | CASSLVTGTGRYEQYF
TRBJ1-2 | NA | NA | TRBV5-8 | TGTGCCAGCACCCGCGGGACCTCCTGGGGCTACACCTTC | CASTRGTSWGYTF
TRBJ2-3 | NA | NA | TRBV2 | TGTGCCAGCGGGAGGGGGGGACAGGGCACAGATACGCAGTATTTT | CASGRGGQGTDTQYF
TRBJ1-1 | NA | NA | TRBV21-1 | TGTGCCAGCACCGTCACCCGGGAGGGTAGCGACACTGAAGCTTTCTTT | CASTVTREGSDTEAFF
TRBJ2-7 | TRBD2 | NA | TRBV15 | TGTGCCACCAGCACAGCGGGGGGGCTGGACGAGCAGTACTTC | CATSTAGGLDEQYF
TRBJ1-2 | TRBD1 | once | TRBV6-2/TRBV6-3 | TGTGCCAGCAGTGTAGACCCGGGACAGCCCAACTATGGCTACACCTTC | CASSVDPGQPNYGYTF
TRBJ1-3 | NA | many | TRBV14 | TGTGCCAGCAGCAGAACAGGGATCTCTGGAAACACCATATATTTT | CASSRTGISGNTIYF
TRBJ2-1 | TRBD2 | NA | TRBV3-1/TRBV3-2 | TGTGCCAGCAGTTCATCTAGTCGGGGGGTCGCTGAGCAGTTCTTC | CASSSSSRGVAEQFF
TRBJ2-3 | NA | NA | TRBV3-1/TRBV3-2 | TGTGCCAGCAGCACGAACTTACCACAGGGTGCTTCGACAGATACGCAGTATTTT | CASSTNLPQGASTDTQYF
TRBJ2-2 | TRBD2 | NA | TRBV30 | TGTGCCTGGAGTGTACGCGAACTAGCGGCGAACACCGGGGAGCTGTTTTTT | CAWSVRELAANTGELFF
TRBJ2-7 | NA | NA | TRBV9 | TGTGCCAGCAGCGCCGGAAGGCGGGGCGAGCAGTACTTC | CASSAGRRGEQYF
TRBJ1-5 | NA | NA | TRBV10-3 | TGTGCCACAAGGGACACCAAATCCGCCCTGAATAGCAATCAGCCCCAGCATTTT | CATRDTKSALNSNQPQHF
TRBJ1-4 | NA | NA | TRBV10-3 | TGTGCCATCAGATCGGTGCCTGATGAAAAACTGTTTTTT | CAIRSVPDEKLFF
TRBJ2-5 | TRBD2 | NA | TRBV7-9 | TGTGCCAGCAGTCTTCTCTCGGCGGGGGGGAGGAGAGAGACCCAGTACTTC | CASSLLSAGGRRETQYF
TRBJ1-6 | NA | NA | TRBV2 | TGTGCCAGCAGGGGGGCCACCAATTCACCCCTCCACTTT | CASRGATNSPLHF
TRBJ2-1 | NA | once | TRBV29-1 | TGCAGCGCCTTTTTCGGGAATGAGCAGTTCTTC | CSAFFGNEQFF
TRBJ1-5 | NA | NA | TRBV10-3 | TGTGCCATCAACGAGGACTATAGCAATCAGCCCCAGCATTTT | CAINEDYSNQPQHF
TRBJ1-3 | NA | NA | TRBV7-9 | TGTGCCAGCAGCTTACTTACTGTACCCCACCCTGGAAACACCATATATTTT | CASSLLTVPHPGNTIYF
TRBJ2-7 | NA | few | TRBV6-5 | TGTGCCAGCAGTCGGACCTTTGGAGGGTTCTACGAGCAGTACTTC | CASSRTFGGFYEQYF
TRBJ1-2 | NA | NA | TRBV4-1 | TGCGCCAGCAGCCAAAACCCCACAGGGTTCTATGGCTACACCTTC | CASSQNPTGFYGYTF
TRBJ1-1 | TRBD1 | NA | TRBV27 | TGTGCCAGCAGTTTAGGAGGGGGCGCCGGGGCTTTCTTT | CASSLGGGAGAFF
TRBJ1-3 | TRBD1 | NA | TRBV5-1 | TGCGCCAGCAGCTTGGAAGGGGGCTACACCTCTGGAAACACCATATATTTT | CASSLEGGYTSGNTIYF
TRBJ2-5 | TRBD2 | NA | TRBV7-2 | TGTGCCAGCAGCTGGTCTAGCGGGGGGTTAGTAGAGACCCAGTACTTC | CASSWSSGGLVETQYF
TRBJ1-2 | NA | NA | TRBV4-3 | TGCGCCAGCAGCCAAGATCTGGGGGCTTACTATGGCTACACCTTC | CASSQDLGAYYGYTF
TRBJ1-3 | TRBD1 | NA | TRBV10-3 | TGTGCCATCAGTCGACAGGGGGCCGGCTCTGGAAACACCATATATTTT | CAISRQGAGSGNTIYF
TRBJ2-5 | NA | NA | TRBV27 | TGTGCCAGCAGTTTAAGGGGCCATACGAAGACCCAGTACTTC | CASSLRGHTKTQYF
TRBJ2-7 | NA | NA | TRBV18 | TGTGCCAGCTCACCAGGCGCGGAGTACGAGCAGTACTTC | CASSPGAEYEQYF
TRBJ2-7 | TRBD2 | NA | TRBV9 | TGTGCCAGCAGCGTCCAGGAAGCGGGGGGTTTCTACGAGCAGTACTTC | CASSVQEAGGFYEQYF
TRBJ2-5 | TRBD2 | NA | TRBV3-1/TRBV3-2 | TGTGCCAGCAGCAAAGGGACTAGCGGGGTAGAGACCCAGTACTTC | CASSKGTSGVETQYF
TRBJ1-6 | NA | NA | TRBV2 | TGTACCAGCAGTGAAGCACGGGGAGGGGAAGGGTCACCCCTCCACTTT | CTSSEARGGEGSPLHF
TRBJ2-5 | TRBD2 | once | TRBV29-1 | TGCAGCGTTGATTCGGGACTAGCGGGAGGGTTAGAGACCCAGTACTTC | CSVDSGLAGGLETQYF
TRBJ2-7 | NA | once | TRBV28 | TGTGCCAGCAGTTTACGAGGGGGACAAGGCTACGAGCAGTACTTC | CASSLRGGQGYEQYF
TRBJ1-3 | NA | NA | TRBV19 | TGTGCCAGTAAGAAGTCGGCTGCAGGCTCCTCTGGAAACACCATATATTTT | CASKKSAAGSSGNTIYF
TRBJ2-7 | TRBD2 | NA | TRBV7-2 | TGTGCCAGCAGCTTAGGGAGTGCAGCGGGGGGGACCTACGAGCAGTACTTC | CASSLGSAAGGTYEQYF
TRBJ2-5 | NA | NA | TRBV6-2/TRBV6-3 | TGTGCCAGCAGTCGGAGGAAGCCAGAGACCCAGTACTTC | CASSRRKPETQYF
TRBJ2-7 | TRBD1 | NA | TRBV29-1 | TGCAGCGTGACGGACAGGGGGCTCTACGAGCAGTACTTC | CSVTDRGLYEQYF
TRBJ1-5 | TRBD1 | NA | TRBV6-6 | TGTGCCAGCAGTTACTCGACAGGGGCGGGTCAGCCCCAGCATTTT | CASSYSTGAGQPQHF
TRBJ2-2 | TRBD1 | NA | TRBV5-1 | TGCGCCAGCAGCTGGGGGCCAGGGGGCGCGGCCGGGGAGCTGTTTTTT | CASSWGPGGAAGELFF
TRBJ2-2 | NA | NA | TRBV20-1 | TGCAGTGCTGGGAGGACCGGGGAGCTGTTTTTT | CSAGRTGELFF
TRBJ1-6 | TRBD1 | NA | TRBV10-3 | TGTGCCATCACCCCGGGACAGGGCAGTTCACCCCTCCACTTT | CAITPGQGSSPLHF
TRBJ2-7 | TRBD1 | NA | TRBV15 | TGTGCCACCAGCAGGACGGGACAGGACGGCGACGAGCAGTACTTC | CATSRTGQDGDEQYF
TRBJ2-5 | TRBD1 | NA | TRBV2 | TGTGCCAGCACTACCGGGACAGGGCATTTCGTAGAGACCCAGTACTTC | CASTTGTGHFVETQYF